One sample yielded the 8 T cell receptor beta chains listed below, sequenced in a study of CD8 T cells in Susac syndrome. An amount of RNA that ranged from about 0.45 to 1 ug was reverse transcribed with random hexamers. TCRdb reprocessed the immunoSEQ multiplex PCR reads with MiXCR, giving one entry per CDR3 protein. Among around 160,000 distinct CDR3 sequences listed, approximately 96% were seen once. Sequenced sample: CD4+ T cells from PBMCs. The receptors come from a human donor in good health.

V is TRBV29-1 and J is TRBJ2-7; tentative D call: TRBD2 (7 bases). Germline CDR1 reads SQVTM; CDR2 reads ANQGSEA. V lost 7 bases to trimming and J lost 1 base, with 17 bases between them. There are 14 residues in the CDR3. The CDR3 protein is CSAWEGDSSYEQYF. CDR3 sequence (DNA): TGCAGCGCCTGGGAGGGGGATAGTTCCTACGAGCAGTACTTC.

The CDR3 here is CASSHLDSGANVLTF. For the CDR3, the DNA is TGCGCCAGCAGCCACTTAGACTCTGGGGCCAACGTCCTGACTTTC. The gene calls are TRBV4-3 and TRBJ2-6; D remains ambiguous. This CDR3 is built from 15 residues. Germline-derived CDR1 and CDR2 are LGHNA and YSLEER. Between the trimmed V and J ends, which lost 3 bases and 0 bases, there was a span of 6 bases.

This clonotype was observed a single time. Written as DNA, the CDR3 is TGTGCCAGCAGCAATTGGAGGGACGGCTACACCTTC. It encodes CASSNWRDGYTF. The V call is TRBV12-3 or TRBV12-4, the J call TRBJ1-2; the D gene is possibly TRBD1 (5 bases). Trimming took 6 bases from V and 8 from J, leaving 13 bases between them. This CDR3 has 12 amino acids.

The chain employs TRBV4-1 and TRBJ2-3; D remains ambiguous. Germline V CDR1 and CDR2: MGHRA, YSYEKL. The CDR3 contains 16 residues. The germline V and J ends were trimmed by 0 bases and 1 base, with 11 bases remaining between them. Here the CDR3 DNA reads TGCGCCAGCAGCCAAGATCCGAGACCCCGCACAGATACGCAGTATTTT. Translated, it gives CASSQDPRPRTDTQYF.

The rearrangement uses TRBV12-3 or TRBV12-4 and TRBJ2-7; D not certain. V gave up 4 bases and J gave up 2 bases, with 18 bases separating them. The CDR3 has 16 amino acids. In nucleotides, the CDR3 is TGTGCCAGCAGTTCCTCTCCTATAGGGTATACCTACGAGCAGTACTTC. Translated, it gives CASSSSPIGYTYEQYF.

The V gene is TRBV11-2, the J gene TRBJ2-3, with 7 bases matching TRBD2. The V segment lost 5 bases and the J segment 1 base; nucleotides outside the gene matches: 9. The length of the CDR3 is 16 residues. The germline gives CDR1 SGHAT, CDR2 FQNNGV. The CDR3, as DNA: TGTGCCAGCAGCCTATCGGGAGGTTCCGGCACAGATACGCAGTATTTT. This gives the protein CASSLSGGSGTDTQYF.

The chain links TRBV29-1 to TRBJ2-1; no reliable D call. Germline V lookup: CDR1 SQVTM, CDR2 ANQGSEA. This CDR3 has 11 residues. V dropped 4 bases and J dropped 7 bases, with 8 bases sitting between them. CDR3 in amino acids: CSVGVGNEQFF. Here the CDR3 DNA reads TGCAGCGTTGGGGTGGGGAATGAGCAGTTCTTC.

CDR3 sequence: CASTPQGTDTQYF. CDR3 bases: TGTGCCAGCACCCCTCAGGGGACAGATACGCAGTATTTT. The rearrangement links TRBV6-5 to TRBJ2-3; possible D gene TRBD1, 6 bases. Per the germline V gene, CDR1 is MNHEY and CDR2 is SVGAGI. CDR3 length equals 13 residues. Trimming left V 7 bases short and J 3 bases short, with 11 bases between.